The 11 T cell receptor beta chains below come from one sample, sequenced in a study of blood T cell repertoires in COVID-19. The repertoire was sequenced with immunoSEQ multiplex PCR; TCRdb's copy has only in-frame clones and lacks some. The sample yields 310,000 or so clones, roughly 90% seen once. Sequenced: PBMCs or T cells enriched from blood (not recorded which). The receptor set was obtained from a woman between 18 and 29 years old with acute COVID-19.

The V gene is TRBV4-1, the J gene TRBJ2-1; TRBD2 agrees at 12 bases. The CDR3 covers 17 residues. Trimming at V came to 5 bases and at J to 5 bases, leaving 10 bases not matched to a gene. Germline V lookup: CDR1 MGHRA, CDR2 YSYEKL. CDR3 sequence: CASSYGLAGSRDNEQFF. The CDR3 nucleotides read TGCGCCAGCAGCTACGGACTAGCGGGGAGTAGGGACAATGAGCAGTTCTTC.

The chain recombines TRBV4-1 with TRBJ1-1; 7 bases match TRBD1. V dropped 2 bases and J dropped 11; count of bases not matched to a gene: 5. The V gene's germline CDR1 is MGHRA and CDR2 YSYEKL. CDR3 length: 12 amino acids. This chain's CDR3 is CASSQITGAAFF. The CDR3 region has the DNA TGCGCCAGCAGCCAAATTACAGGGGCCGCTTTCTTT.

This clone appeared a single time. This rearrangement joins TRBV20-1 to TRBJ2-7, with a possible D match to TRBD2 (5 bases). Trimming left V 6 bases short and J 6 bases short, with 9 bases between. This CDR3 is built from 10 residues. Germline values: CDR1 DFQATT, CDR2 SNEGSKA (reference sequence). The CDR3 DNA reads TGCAGTGCCAGCCGGGGCGAGCAGTACTTC. Protein product: CSASRGEQYF.

The rearrangement links TRBV29-1 to TRBJ2-7; 9 bases are shared with TRBD1. The germline V gene has CDR1 SQVTM and CDR2 ANQGSEA. CDR3 length equals 16 residues. V shed 1 base and J 1 base; nucleotides not matched to a gene: 8. DNA of the CDR3: TGCAGCGTTGAAGCAGAAACCGGGACAGGGTCCTACGAGCAGTACTTC. The encoded protein is CSVEAETGTGSYEQYF.

To note about this clone: The sample has other DNA sequences that encode this CDR3 too. The rearrangement uses TRBV7-9 and TRBJ2-7; D remains unclear. The CDR3 covers 11 residues. Germline CDR1 is SEHNR and CDR2 is FQNEAQ (reference sequence). Trimming took off 2 bases at V and 4 bases at J, with 3 bases between the two ends. The CDR3 nucleotides are TGTGCCAGCAGCTTATTATACGAGCAGTACTTC. Protein: CASSLLYEQYF.

The chain carries TRBV9 and TRBJ1-4, with D perhaps matching TRBD1 (6 bases). V lost 0 bases and J lost 5, with 14 bases in between. Germline V gives CDR1 SGDLS, CDR2 YYNGEE. The CDR3 loop spans 16 amino acids. The CDR3 DNA reads TGTGCCAGCAGCGTAGGCCAGGGGCGTGCGAATGAAAAACTGTTTTTT. This encodes CASSVGQGRANEKLFF.

The rearrangement links TRBV7-9 to TRBJ1-4, with TRBD1 matching over 7 bases. Trimming took 2 bases from V and 7 from J; bases not matched to a gene: 4. Per the germline V gene, CDR1 is SEHNR and CDR2 is FQNEAQ (reference sequence). The CDR3 covers 14 residues. This chain's CDR3 is CASSLKQGTEKLFF. Here the CDR3 DNA reads TGTGCCAGCAGCTTAAAACAGGGGACTGAAAAACTGTTTTTT.

The chain is built from TRBV6-5 and TRBJ2-7; a possible D gene is TRBD1 (5 bases). CDR3 size: 14 residues. Between the trimmed V and J ends, which lost 7 bases and 5 bases, there was a span of 18 bases. Per germline, CDR1 MNHEY and CDR2 SVGAGI. For the CDR3, the DNA is TGTGCCAGCAAGCTTCTCAGGACAATCGACGAGCAGTACTTC. It is translated as CASKLLRTIDEQYF.

This chain joins TRBV3-1 (or the pseudogene TRBV3-2) and TRBJ1-2; the D gene is possibly TRBD1 (5 bases). CDR3 length: 15 amino acids. The V end lost 0 bases, the J end lost 4 bases, and 12 bases lay between the germline ends. Germline V lookup: CDR1 LGHDT, CDR2 YNNKEL (reference sequence). The CDR3: CASSQDFQGGYGYTF. The DNA for the CDR3 is TGTGCCAGCAGCCAAGATTTTCAGGGAGGCTATGGCTACACCTTC.

The chain links TRBV15 to TRBJ2-1, with 9 bases that match TRBD2. This CDR3 region has 18 residues. V trimming: 0 bases; J trimming: 0 bases; junction bases outside the gene matches: 6. CDR1 and CDR2 (germline): LNHNV, YYDKDF (reference sequence). CDR3 DNA sequence: TGTGCCACCAGCAGAGATGGGATTAGCGGGAGCTCCTACAATGAGCAGTTCTTC. Amino acid sequence: CATSRDGISGSSYNEQFF.

The V call is TRBV15, the J call TRBJ1-1; D might be TRBD1 (5 bases). This CDR3 is 16 amino acids long. The V gene lost 3 bases and the J gene lost 0 bases, with 14 bases spanning the gap. CDR1 is LNHNV, CDR2 YYDKDF, per germline (reference sequence). CDR3: CATSSGVWGVNTEAFF. The CDR3 DNA is TGTGCCACCAGCAGCGGAGTATGGGGGGTGAACACTGAAGCTTTCTTT. Combining the CDR3 with reference TRBV15 and TRBJ1-1 gives the whole variable domain DAMVIQNPRYQVTQFGKPVTLSCSQTLNHNVMYWYQQKSSQAPKLLFHYYDKDFNNEADTPDNFQSRRPNTSFCFLDIRSPGLGDTAMYLCATSSGVWGVNTEAFFGQGTRLTVV.